A selection of T cell receptor beta chains follows, all from one sample in a study of cytotoxic CD8 clonotypes in ibrutinib-treated CLL. This table comes from immunoSEQ multiplex PCR, and its TCRdb copy is limited to in-frame clones, with some not included. The top ten clones hold around 13% of a sample with about 43,000 clones, roughly two thirds of them seen once. The sample was PBMCs, taken after 12 months of ibrutinib treatment. All receptors derive from a human donor with chronic lymphocytic leukemia. Both conserved end residues are part of each CDR3. D genes are given only for firm matches. A row's size may be missing; if present it is once, few, many or a size class.

J gene: TRBJ1-5
clone size: NA
V gene: TRBV10-3
D gene: NA
CDR3 DNA: TGTGCCATCAGTGAGTCCGGCGGGGGCAATCAGCCCCAGCATTTT
CDR3 protein: CAISESGGGNQPQHF

J gene: TRBJ2-2
clone size: NA
V gene: TRBV7-3
D gene: TRBD2
CDR3 DNA: TGTGCCAGCAGCACCTCGAGCGGGGGAGTGAACACCGGGGAGCTGTTTTTT
CDR3 protein: CASSTSSGGVNTGELFF

J gene: TRBJ1-5
clone size: NA
V gene: TRBV19
D gene: NA
CDR3 DNA: TGTGCCAGTAGTTCTTTGCAGGGGTCGCGGGGACAGCCCCAGCATTTT
CDR3 protein: CASSSLQGSRGQPQHF

J gene: TRBJ2-1
clone size: NA
V gene: TRBV7-9
D gene: NA
CDR3 DNA: TGTGCCAGCAGCTTCCCTCTGAGCCCCAGCAATGAGCAGTTCTTC
CDR3 protein: CASSFPLSPSNEQFF

J gene: TRBJ2-1
clone size: NA
V gene: TRBV7-3
D gene: NA
CDR3 DNA: TGTGCCAGCAGCTTAACCGGGACCTCTGCCTACAATGAGCAGTTCTTC
CDR3 protein: CASSLTGTSAYNEQFF

J gene: TRBJ2-5
clone size: NA
V gene: TRBV27
D gene: NA
CDR3 DNA: TGTGCCAGCACCGGGGAGGTCCAAGAGACCCAGTACTTC
CDR3 protein: CASTGEVQETQYF

J gene: TRBJ2-7
clone size: few
V gene: TRBV7-2
D gene: TRBD2
CDR3 DNA: TGTGCCAGCAGCTTAACTAGCGGGGGATCCTACGAGCAGTACTTC
CDR3 protein: CASSLTSGGSYEQYF

J gene: TRBJ1-1
clone size: NA
V gene: TRBV18
D gene: TRBD1
CDR3 DNA: TGTGCCAGCTCACCACCAGGCAGGGGGCAAACTGAAGCTTTCTTT
CDR3 protein: CASSPPGRGQTEAFF

J gene: TRBJ2-3
clone size: NA
V gene: TRBV29-1
D gene: TRBD2
CDR3 DNA: TGCAGCGTGGCAGCGGGGGGGCGTACAGATACGCAGTATTTT
CDR3 protein: CSVAAGGRTDTQYF

J gene: TRBJ1-2
clone size: NA
V gene: TRBV10-3
D gene: NA
CDR3 DNA: TGTGCCATCAGTGAGTCGGCCTCTGGCACGAACTATGGCTACACCTTC
CDR3 protein: CAISESASGTNYGYTF

J gene: TRBJ1-4
clone size: NA
V gene: TRBV19
D gene: NA
CDR3 DNA: TGTGCCAGTAGTAGGATGAATGAAAAACTGTTTTTT
CDR3 protein: CASSRMNEKLFF

J gene: TRBJ1-4
clone size: NA
V gene: TRBV5-4
D gene: TRBD1
CDR3 DNA: TGTGCCAGCAGCCCCCAGATAGGGGGCGGGTCAACTAATGAAAAACTGTTTTTT
CDR3 protein: CASSPQIGGGSTNEKLFF

J gene: TRBJ2-5
clone size: NA
V gene: TRBV19
D gene: NA
CDR3 DNA: TGTGCCAGTAGTTTAGGGAGTTGGGAGACCCAGTACTTC
CDR3 protein: CASSLGSWETQYF

J gene: TRBJ1-4
clone size: NA
V gene: TRBV20-1
D gene: NA
CDR3 DNA: TGCAGTTGTGGTACTAATGAAAAACTGTTTTTT
CDR3 protein: CSCGTNEKLFF

J gene: TRBJ1-5
clone size: NA
V gene: TRBV30
D gene: NA
CDR3 DNA: TGTGCCTGGAGCCACAAGCGGGGAATGGACAATCAGCCCCAGCATTTT
CDR3 protein: CAWSHKRGMDNQPQHF

J gene: TRBJ1-2
clone size: NA
V gene: TRBV25-1
D gene: NA
CDR3 DNA: TGTGCCAGCAGTGAGGAGCTCTATGGCTACACCTTC
CDR3 protein: CASSEELYGYTF

J gene: TRBJ1-5
clone size: few
V gene: TRBV4-1
D gene: NA
CDR3 DNA: TGCGCCAGCAGCCAAGGTCTCAGGAATAGCAATCAGCCCCAGCATTTT
CDR3 protein: CASSQGLRNSNQPQHF

J gene: TRBJ2-7
clone size: NA
V gene: TRBV10-3
D gene: NA
CDR3 DNA: TGTGCCAACGCGCCGCAGGTCGAATCCTACGAGCAGTACTTC
CDR3 protein: CANAPQVESYEQYF

J gene: TRBJ2-2
clone size: NA
V gene: TRBV29-1
D gene: NA
CDR3 DNA: TGCAGCGTTGAAGGGACGGTCACCGGGGAGCTGTTTTTT
CDR3 protein: CSVEGTVTGELFF

J gene: TRBJ2-5
clone size: NA
V gene: TRBV5-6
D gene: NA
CDR3 DNA: TGTGCCAGCAGCCGCATAAGGGCTGGGGAGACCCAGTACTTC
CDR3 protein: CASSRIRAGETQYF

J gene: TRBJ1-2
clone size: once
V gene: TRBV2
D gene: NA
CDR3 DNA: TGTGCCAGCAGTGAGGAAGGGGGATTCCGGGCTAGGGATGGCTACACCTTC
CDR3 protein: CASSEEGGFRARDGYTF

J gene: TRBJ2-7
clone size: NA
V gene: TRBV19
D gene: TRBD1
CDR3 DNA: TGTGCCAGTAGTAAGGGACAGGGCTTCCACGAGCAGTACTTC
CDR3 protein: CASSKGQGFHEQYF

J gene: TRBJ2-1
clone size: NA
V gene: TRBV11-3
D gene: TRBD2
CDR3 DNA: TGTGCCAGCAGCCCTCGACTAGCGGGGGGAAATGAGCAGTTCTTC
CDR3 protein: CASSPRLAGGNEQFF

J gene: TRBJ2-7
clone size: NA
V gene: TRBV5-1
D gene: TRBD2
CDR3 DNA: TGCGCCAGCAGCCCCGCTAGCGGGACCCGGGCCTACGAGCAGTACTTC
CDR3 protein: CASSPASGTRAYEQYF

J gene: TRBJ2-5
clone size: NA
V gene: TRBV7-9
D gene: NA
CDR3 DNA: TGTGCCAGCAGCCTGACCCGCTCATCGGCCCAAGAGACCCAGTACTTC
CDR3 protein: CASSLTRSSAQETQYF

J gene: TRBJ2-2
clone size: NA
V gene: TRBV7-9
D gene: TRBD1
CDR3 DNA: TGTGCCAGCAGCGCTACACCAGGGGGCATGGACACCGGGGAGCTGTTTTTT
CDR3 protein: CASSATPGGMDTGELFF

J gene: TRBJ2-7
clone size: NA
V gene: TRBV6-1
D gene: TRBD1
CDR3 DNA: TGTGCCAGCAGTGATTACAGGGGCTACGAGCAGTACTTC
CDR3 protein: CASSDYRGYEQYF

J gene: TRBJ2-5
clone size: once
V gene: TRBV27
D gene: TRBD1
CDR3 DNA: TGTGCCAGCAGTTCCTGGGGACAGGGGATGGAGACCCAGTACTTC
CDR3 protein: CASSSWGQGMETQYF

J gene: TRBJ2-3
clone size: NA
V gene: TRBV7-2
D gene: TRBD2
CDR3 DNA: TGTGCCAGCAGCCTAAGCGGGGGCCAAAGCACAGATACGCAGTATTTT
CDR3 protein: CASSLSGGQSTDTQYF

J gene: TRBJ2-3
clone size: NA
V gene: TRBV7-2
D gene: NA
CDR3 DNA: TGTGCCAGCAGCTTATTATCGGCGGGCCCTCCGGGAGATACGCAGTATTTT
CDR3 protein: CASSLLSAGPPGDTQYF

J gene: TRBJ2-7
clone size: NA
V gene: TRBV29-1
D gene: NA
CDR3 DNA: TGCAGCGTTTGGCCGTCCCGAAGCTCCTACGAGCAGTACTTC
CDR3 protein: CSVWPSRSSYEQYF

J gene: TRBJ1-3
clone size: NA
V gene: TRBV6-6
D gene: NA
CDR3 DNA: TGTGCCAGCAGTCGACAGAGGGAGCCCTCTGGAAACACCATATATTTT
CDR3 protein: CASSRQREPSGNTIYF

J gene: TRBJ1-4
clone size: once
V gene: TRBV5-6
D gene: NA
CDR3 DNA: TGTGCCAGCAGCTTGCCTTCCGGTAGTGAAAAACTGTTTTTT
CDR3 protein: CASSLPSGSEKLFF

J gene: TRBJ1-1
clone size: NA
V gene: TRBV13
D gene: NA
CDR3 DNA: TGTGCCAGCAGCTTAGAGGAGGCTGAAGCTTTCTTT
CDR3 protein: CASSLEEAEAFF

J gene: TRBJ1-2
clone size: NA
V gene: TRBV6-5
D gene: TRBD1
CDR3 DNA: TGTGCCAGCAGGACTAGGGACAGGGTAAACTATGGCTACACCTTC
CDR3 protein: CASRTRDRVNYGYTF

J gene: TRBJ2-3
clone size: few
V gene: TRBV9
D gene: TRBD2
CDR3 DNA: TGTGCCTGCTCGGGGGGGGCCACAGATACGCAGTATTTT
CDR3 protein: CACSGGATDTQYF

J gene: TRBJ1-4
clone size: few
V gene: TRBV19
D gene: TRBD1
CDR3 DNA: TGTGCCAGTAGTATGATGAGGACAGGGGGCGGTGAAAAACTGTTTTTT
CDR3 protein: CASSMMRTGGGEKLFF

J gene: TRBJ1-1
clone size: NA
V gene: TRBV2
D gene: TRBD1
CDR3 DNA: TGTGCCAGCAAAGGGGAGGGGGCGTGGAACACTGAAGCTTTCTTT
CDR3 protein: CASKGEGAWNTEAFF

J gene: TRBJ2-1
clone size: NA
V gene: TRBV5-1
D gene: NA
CDR3 DNA: TGCGCCAGCAGCATTACAGGGCCCAATGAGCAGTTCTTC
CDR3 protein: CASSITGPNEQFF

J gene: TRBJ2-5
clone size: NA
V gene: TRBV5-1
D gene: NA
CDR3 DNA: TGCGCTACTAGGGACACCCAAGAGACCCAGTACTTC
CDR3 protein: CATRDTQETQYF

J gene: TRBJ1-6
clone size: once
V gene: TRBV5-5
D gene: NA
CDR3 DNA: TGTGCCAGCAGCTCCGGGTTACGGGATAATTCACCCCTCCACTTT
CDR3 protein: CASSSGLRDNSPLHF

J gene: TRBJ1-1
clone size: NA
V gene: TRBV7-6
D gene: NA
CDR3 DNA: TGTGCCAGCAGCTTAGCAGGGGACACTGAAGCTTTCTTT
CDR3 protein: CASSLAGDTEAFF

J gene: TRBJ2-2
clone size: NA
V gene: TRBV5-5
D gene: NA
CDR3 DNA: TGTGCCAGCAGCTCCCTTCCCTTGGACGCCGTGAACACCGGGGAGCTGTTTTTT
CDR3 protein: CASSSLPLDAVNTGELFF

J gene: TRBJ1-5
clone size: few
V gene: TRBV12-5
D gene: TRBD1
CDR3 DNA: TGTGCTAGTGGTTCCGGGACAGGGAAGCGCAATCAGCCCCAGCATTTT
CDR3 protein: CASGSGTGKRNQPQHF

J gene: TRBJ1-5
clone size: NA
V gene: TRBV6-5
D gene: NA
CDR3 DNA: TGTGCCAGCAGTTACGAAGGGGATCAGCCCCAGCATTTT
CDR3 protein: CASSYEGDQPQHF

J gene: TRBJ1-2
clone size: NA
V gene: TRBV7-6
D gene: NA
CDR3 DNA: TGTGCCAGCAGCCAAGGGGTCGGGGTCCCGCGTGGCTACACCTTC
CDR3 protein: CASSQGVGVPRGYTF

J gene: TRBJ2-3
clone size: once
V gene: TRBV5-1
D gene: TRBD2
CDR3 DNA: TGCGCCAGCAGCTTCGGACTAGAGGATGCAGATACGCAGTATTTT
CDR3 protein: CASSFGLEDADTQYF

J gene: TRBJ1-2
clone size: few
V gene: TRBV2
D gene: TRBD1
CDR3 DNA: TGTGCCAGCAGTGCGGGGACAGGGTATGGCTACACCTTC
CDR3 protein: CASSAGTGYGYTF

J gene: TRBJ2-3
clone size: NA
V gene: TRBV4-1
D gene: NA
CDR3 DNA: TGCGCCAGCAGCCGCCCCGGGACACTTGACACAGATACGCAGTATTTT
CDR3 protein: CASSRPGTLDTDTQYF

J gene: TRBJ2-5
clone size: NA
V gene: TRBV5-1
D gene: TRBD2
CDR3 DNA: TGCGCCAGCACCCTTAGCGGGGGTCAACAGACCCAGTACTTC
CDR3 protein: CASTLSGGQQTQYF

J gene: TRBJ1-5
clone size: NA
V gene: TRBV19
D gene: NA
CDR3 DNA: TGTGCCAGCAGGGTCTCCAGGGCCGGGGGGTCCCATGGCAATCAGCCCCAGCATTTT
CDR3 protein: CASRVSRAGGSHGNQPQHF

J gene: TRBJ2-3
clone size: NA
V gene: TRBV7-2
D gene: NA
CDR3 DNA: TGTGCCAGCAGCTTTTGGCGGGGCCTCACAGATACGCAGTATTTT
CDR3 protein: CASSFWRGLTDTQYF

J gene: TRBJ2-1
clone size: NA
V gene: TRBV7-3
D gene: NA
CDR3 DNA: TGTGCCAGCAGCTCTCGCGGGGGCTCCAGGAATGAGCAGTTCTTC
CDR3 protein: CASSSRGGSRNEQFF

J gene: TRBJ2-1
clone size: NA
V gene: TRBV13
D gene: NA
CDR3 DNA: TGTGCCAGCAGTTCCTTCAATGAGCAGTTCTTC
CDR3 protein: CASSSFNEQFF

J gene: TRBJ2-7
clone size: NA
V gene: TRBV10-3
D gene: NA
CDR3 DNA: TGTGCCATTGGACCCCCGGGCTCCTACGAGCAGTACTTC
CDR3 protein: CAIGPPGSYEQYF